This TCR beta chain was recorded in a study of cytomegalovirus exposure and HLA in healthy donors. Primers: 60 Vbeta forward and 13 Jbeta reverse. Some clones are missing from TCRdb's copy, which holds only in-frame ones; the method was immunoSEQ multiplex PCR. This repertoire shows 150,000 to 200,000 clones, around 82% found once; its top ten account for 2% to 2.5%. Germline CDR1 and CDR2: MGHRA and YSYEKL. This CDR3 has 15 residues. Trimming left V 1 base short and J 0 bases short, with 6 bases between. The chain recombines TRBV4-1 with TRBJ1-4; no reliable D call. This clonotype was obtained from a woman in her thirties in good health and CMV-seropositive. Sequencing was performed on PBMCs. CDR3 DNA sequence: TGCGCCAGCAGCCAAGTGCGAGCAACTAATGAAAAACTGTTTTTT. It codes for CASSQVRATNEKLFF.